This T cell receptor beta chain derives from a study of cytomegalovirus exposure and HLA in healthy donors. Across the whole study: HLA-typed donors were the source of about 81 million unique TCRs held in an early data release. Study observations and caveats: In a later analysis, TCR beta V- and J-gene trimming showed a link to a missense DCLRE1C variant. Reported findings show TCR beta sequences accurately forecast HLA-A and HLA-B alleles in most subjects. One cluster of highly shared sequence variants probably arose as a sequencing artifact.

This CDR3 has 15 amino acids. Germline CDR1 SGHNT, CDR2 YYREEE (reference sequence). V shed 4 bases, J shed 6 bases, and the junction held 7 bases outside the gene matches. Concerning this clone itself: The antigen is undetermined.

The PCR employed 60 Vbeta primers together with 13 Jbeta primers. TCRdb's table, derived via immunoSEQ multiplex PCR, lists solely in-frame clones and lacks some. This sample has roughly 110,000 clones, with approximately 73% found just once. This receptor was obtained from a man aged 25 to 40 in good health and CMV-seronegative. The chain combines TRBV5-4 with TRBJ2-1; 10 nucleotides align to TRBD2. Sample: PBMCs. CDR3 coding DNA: TGTGCCAGCAGCCCGGAGCGGGAGGGATTCAATGAGCAGTTCTTC. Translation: CASSPEREGFNEQFF.